Listed below are T cell receptor beta chains from one sample, sequenced in a study of cytomegalovirus exposure and HLA in healthy donors. Here immunoSEQ multiplex PCR was the method, and the copy in TCRdb shows in-frame clones only, minus some. The sample includes about 100,000 clones, roughly 88% seen only once; the top ten take 0.9% to 1.5%. Material: PBMCs. All receptors come from a woman under 30 in good health and CMV-seronegative. Both conserved end residues are part of each CDR3. Each record gives: D gene, clone size, J gene, V gene, CDR3 DNA, CDR3 protein. The D gene is left open where the match is weak. Clone size is given for some rows only: seen once, a few or many times, or a class if the clone is expanded.

.,once,TRBJ2-5,TRBV30,TGTGCCTGGGGACGGACTGCCTCCTACGAGCGGTACTTC,CAWGRTASYERYF
TRBD1,.,TRBJ2-3,TRBV5-4,TGTGCCAGCAGCTATGGGACAGCTAGCACAGATACGCAGTATTTT,CASSYGTASTDTQYF
TRBD1,.,TRBJ2-5,TRBV25-1,TGTGCCAGCAGTGACCCGGGACAGGGTTGGACCCAGTACTTC,CASSDPGQGWTQYF
.,.,TRBJ1-3,TRBV4-1,TGCGCCAGCAGCCAGAGACAGTCACTCTCTGGAAACACCATATATTTT,CASSQRQSLSGNTIYF
TRBD1,.,TRBJ1-1,TRBV28,TGTGCCAGCAGAAAAGACAGGGGCTGGGGAACTGAAGCTTTCTTT,CASRKDRGWGTEAFF
.,.,TRBJ2-7,TRBV6-5,TGTGCCAGCAGTTACTCAAACCGCGCGGGGCGGGACGAGCAGTACTTC,CASSYSNRAGRDEQYF
TRBD1,.,TRBJ1-3,TRBV19,TGTGCCAGTAGTATTAAGGGGGCAGTGGGGCTCTGGGGAAACACCATATATTTT,CASSIKGAVGLWGNTIYF
TRBD1,.,TRBJ2-3,TRBV4-3,TGCGCCAGCAGCCAAGTGGGACAGGGCATCTCAGATACGCAGTATTTT,CASSQVGQGISDTQYF
.,.,TRBJ1-1,TRBV30,TGTGCCTGGAGTGTAGGGGGGGCTACTGAAGCTTTCTTT,CAWSVGGATEAFF
TRBD2,.,TRBJ2-3,TRBV4-3,TGCGCCAGCAGCCCAGGTCGACTAGCGGAGATCACAGATACGCAGTATTTT,CASSPGRLAEITDTQYF
.,few,TRBJ2-1,TRBV6-1,TGTGCCAGCAGTGACTATCTTGAGCAGTTCTTC,CASSDYLEQFF
TRBD2,.,TRBJ2-1,TRBV7-9,TGTGCCAGCAGCGACGGACTAGTGGGAATAAATGAGCAGTTCTTC,CASSDGLVGINEQFF
.,.,TRBJ2-7,TRBV9,TGTGCCAGCAGCGTAGATAGCAGGGGTAAGCAGTACTTC,CASSVDSRGKQYF
.,.,TRBJ1-4,TRBV5-4,TGTGCCAGCAGCCCGGGGGCAACTAATGAAAAACTGTTTTTT,CASSPGATNEKLFF